This entry lists 5 T cell receptor beta chains sequenced from one sample in a study of T cell clones after liver transplantation. Assay: immunoSEQ multiplex PCR; the TCRdb copy retains only in-frame clones and omits some. The sample records more than 95,000 clones, 75% to 90% being singletons. Sample: CD4+ T cells from blood, taken before liver transplant. The receptors were sampled from a human donor who received a liver transplant.

J is TRBJ2-1 and V is TRBV2; D perhaps matches TRBD2 (7 bases). V was clipped by 3 bases and J by 4 bases, with 13 bases between them. From germline, CDR1 is SNHLY and CDR2 FYNNEI. The CDR3 is 15 residues long. CDR3 DNA: TGTGCCAGCAGTGAGGACAGCGGGAAATACAATGAGCAGTTCTTC. The encoded protein is CASSEDSGKYNEQFF. Together with reference TRBV2 and TRBJ2-1, the CDR3 gives the full variable domain: EPEVTQTPSHQVTQMGQEVILRCVPISNHLYFYWYRQILGQKVEFLVSFYNNEISEKSEIFDDQFSVERPDGSNFTLKIRSTKLEDSAMYFCASSEDSGKYNEQFFGPGTRLTVL.

The rearrangement joins TRBV9 to TRBJ2-1, with TRBD2 identical over 12 bases. The CDR3 is 15 amino acids. Germline V gene lookup returns CDR1 SGDLS and CDR2 YYNGEE. V dropped 3 bases and J dropped 5; count of bases not matched to a gene: 3. The CDR3 region has the DNA TGTGCCAGCAGCGGCGGACTAGCGGGGAACAATGAGCAGTTCTTC. It is translated as CASSGGLAGNNEQFF.

This rearrangement joins TRBV7-3 to TRBJ2-1; D is undetermined. Trimming took 5 bases from V and 5 from J, leaving 10 bases between them. Looked up from germline, CDR1 is SGHTA and CDR2 is FQGTGA. This CDR3 has 13 residues. Here the CDR3 DNA reads TGTGCCAGCAGCCTTTACCCTCACAATGAGCAGTTCTTC. Protein product: CASSLYPHNEQFF.

J is TRBJ2-3 and V is TRBV15; tentatively, D is TRBD1 or TRBD2 (6 bases each). The germline V gene encodes CDR1 LNHNV and CDR2 YYDKDF (reference sequence). V dropped 0 bases and J dropped 6 bases, with 16 bases sitting between them. The length of the CDR3 is 16 residues. The CDR3 coding sequence is TGTGCCACCAGCAGAGATCGTGGGGGGCGTGGGGATACGCAGTATTTT. Translation: CATSRDRGGRGDTQYF.

The chain uses TRBV7-9 and TRBJ1-2, with unresolved D. Germline lookup yields CDR1 SEHNR and CDR2 FQNEAQ (reference sequence). Trimming removed 0 bases from V and 8 bases from J, with 16 bases in between. The CDR3 sequence is 15 residues long. CDR3 residues: CASSLAGPGSWGYTF. The CDR3 coding sequence is TGTGCCAGCAGCTTAGCCGGCCCAGGCAGCTGGGGCTACACCTTC.